This record concerns one T cell receptor beta chain sequence. Its antigen is undetermined. The CDR3 covers 16 residues. Looked up from germline, CDR1 is GTSNPN and CDR2 is SVGIG (reference sequence). J was trimmed by 5 bases and V by 0 bases; bases with no gene match: 9. This sample is drawn from a study of neoadjuvant nivolumab and ipilimumab in lung cancer. The repertoire was sequenced with immunoSEQ multiplex PCR; TCRdb's copy has only in-frame clones and lacks some. The sample has several thousand clones; about four fifths are singletons. Study-wide points: Pathologic regression was not significantly tied to TCR clonality. From pretherapy to surgery, tumor richness and clonality rose with dual therapy. A small number of samples were TCR sequenced. Blood richness before therapy tracked richness in tumors resected after neoadjuvant therapy.

Specimen: normal lung tissue adjacent to the tumor, collected after neoadjuvant nivolumab, alone or with ipilimumab, at or shortly before surgery. The TCR comes from an adult with non-small cell lung cancer. Some clones in this sample may be carry-over from other donors' samples. The chain employs TRBV30 and TRBJ2-1; 8 bases agree with TRBD1. DNA for the CDR3: TGTGCCTGGAGTGTAAAAGCGAGACAGGGGCACAATGAGCAGTTCTTC. As protein: CAWSVKARQGHNEQFF.